This T cell receptor beta chain was observed in a study of shared clonotypes between healthy human individuals. Overall study results and limits: Few donors limited the genetic and exposure-history diversity represented.

The CDR3 runs 16 residues. Germline lookup yields CDR1 MNHNY and CDR2 SVGAGI (reference sequence). Trimming took off 7 bases at V and 0 bases at J, with 18 bases between the two ends. As to this clone: Its matching antigen is unknown.

Sequencing used immunoSEQ multiplex PCR; TCRdb keeps in-frame clones, though not all of them. The top ten clones hold 0.1% to 0.15% of a sample with approximately 2.4 million clones, 95% of them seen once. The source is a man aged 18 to 29 in good health. The specimen was naive CD4+ T cells sorted from blood. Subset of the sample: CD45RA+ positively selected. The V gene is TRBV6-6, the J gene TRBJ1-1; maybe TRBD1 (5 bases). CDR3 sequence (DNA): TGTGCCAGCACCTACGGGGGGGACTCCATGAACACTGAAGCTTTCTTT. Protein sequence: CASTYGGDSMNTEAFF.